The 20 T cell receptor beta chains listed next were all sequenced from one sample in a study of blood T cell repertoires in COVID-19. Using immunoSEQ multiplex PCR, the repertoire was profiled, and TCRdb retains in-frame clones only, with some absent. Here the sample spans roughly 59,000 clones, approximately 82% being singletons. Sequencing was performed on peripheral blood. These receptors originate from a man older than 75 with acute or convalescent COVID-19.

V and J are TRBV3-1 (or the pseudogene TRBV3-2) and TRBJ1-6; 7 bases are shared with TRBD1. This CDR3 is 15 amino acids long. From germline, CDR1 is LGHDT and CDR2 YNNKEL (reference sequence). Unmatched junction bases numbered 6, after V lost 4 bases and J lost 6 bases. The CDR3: CASSLNTGVNSPLHF. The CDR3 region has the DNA TGTGCCAGCAGCCTCAACACAGGGGTTAATTCACCCCTCCACTTT.

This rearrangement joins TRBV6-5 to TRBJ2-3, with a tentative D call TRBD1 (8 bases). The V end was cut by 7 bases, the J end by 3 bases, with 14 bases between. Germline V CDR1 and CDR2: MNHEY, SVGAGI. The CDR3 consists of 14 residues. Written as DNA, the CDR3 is TGTGCCAGCACCCACAGGGGGGGGACAGATACGCAGTATTTT. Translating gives CASTHRGGTDTQYF.

The DNA for the CDR3 is TGTGCCAGCAGCTTGACTTTAGACACCGGGGAGCTGTTTTTT. Translated: CASSLTLDTGELFF. The V call is TRBV5-4, the J call TRBJ2-2, with D hard to call. Trimming shortened V by 1 base and J by 3 bases, and 7 bases separated the two germline ends. The V gene's germline CDR1 is SGHNT and CDR2 YYREEE (reference sequence). The CDR3 extends over 14 amino acids.

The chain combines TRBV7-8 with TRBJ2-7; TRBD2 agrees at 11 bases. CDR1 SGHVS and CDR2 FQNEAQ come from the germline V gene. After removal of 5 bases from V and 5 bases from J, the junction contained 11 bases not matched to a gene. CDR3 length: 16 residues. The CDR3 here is CASSTPGTSGLNEQYF. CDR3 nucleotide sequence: TGTGCCAGCAGCACCCCCGGGACTAGCGGCTTAAACGAGCAGTACTTC.

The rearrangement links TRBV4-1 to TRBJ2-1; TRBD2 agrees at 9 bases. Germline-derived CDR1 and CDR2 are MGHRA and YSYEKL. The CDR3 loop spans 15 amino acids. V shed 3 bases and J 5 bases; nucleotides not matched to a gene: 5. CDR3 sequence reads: CASSHISGGHNEQFF. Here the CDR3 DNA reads TGCGCCAGCAGCCATATAAGCGGGGGGCACAATGAGCAGTTCTTC.

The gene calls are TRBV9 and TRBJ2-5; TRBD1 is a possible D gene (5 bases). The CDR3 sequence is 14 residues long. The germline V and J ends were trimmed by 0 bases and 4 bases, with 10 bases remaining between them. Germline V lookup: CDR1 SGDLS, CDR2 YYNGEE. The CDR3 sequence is CASSVAVGAETQYF. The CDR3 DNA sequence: TGTGCCAGCAGCGTAGCTGTAGGGGCAGAGACCCAGTACTTC.

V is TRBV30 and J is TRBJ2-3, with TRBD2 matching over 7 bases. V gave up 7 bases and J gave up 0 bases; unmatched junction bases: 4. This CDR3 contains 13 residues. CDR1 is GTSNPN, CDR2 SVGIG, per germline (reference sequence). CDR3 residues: CASSSGSTDTQYF. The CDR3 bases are TGTGCCTCGTCTAGCGGAAGCACAGATACGCAGTATTTT.

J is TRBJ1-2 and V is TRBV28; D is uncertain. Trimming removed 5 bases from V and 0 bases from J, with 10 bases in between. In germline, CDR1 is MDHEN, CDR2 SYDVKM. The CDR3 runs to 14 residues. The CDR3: CASSMAQSNYGYTF. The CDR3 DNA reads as TGTGCCAGCAGTATGGCCCAGTCTAACTATGGCTACACCTTC.

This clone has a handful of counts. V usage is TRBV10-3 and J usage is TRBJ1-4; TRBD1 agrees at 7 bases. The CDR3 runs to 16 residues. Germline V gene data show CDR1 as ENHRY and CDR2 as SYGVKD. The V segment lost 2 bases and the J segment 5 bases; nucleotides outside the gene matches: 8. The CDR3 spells CAISEPTGAGNEKLFF. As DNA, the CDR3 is TGTGCCATCAGTGAGCCTACAGGGGCGGGGAATGAAAAACTGTTTTTT.

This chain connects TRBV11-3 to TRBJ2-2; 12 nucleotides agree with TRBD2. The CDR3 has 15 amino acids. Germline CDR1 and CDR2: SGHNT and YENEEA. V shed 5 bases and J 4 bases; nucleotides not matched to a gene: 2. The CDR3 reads CASSRTSGITGELFF. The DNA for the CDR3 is TGTGCCAGCAGCCGGACTAGCGGGATCACCGGGGAGCTGTTTTTT. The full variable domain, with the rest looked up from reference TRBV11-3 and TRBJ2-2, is EAGVVQSPRYKIIEKKQPVAFWCNPISGHNTLYWYLQNLGQGPELLIRYENEEAVDDSQLPKDRFSAERLKGVDSTLKIQPAELGDSAVYLCASSRTSGITGELFFGEGSRLTVL.

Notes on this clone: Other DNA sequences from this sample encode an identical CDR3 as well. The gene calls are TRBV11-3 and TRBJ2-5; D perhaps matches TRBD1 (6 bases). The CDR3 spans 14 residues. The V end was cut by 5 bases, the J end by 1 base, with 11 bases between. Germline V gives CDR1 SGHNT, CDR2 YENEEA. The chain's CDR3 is CASSPGQPQETQYF. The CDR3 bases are TGTGCCAGCAGCCCCGGACAGCCCCAAGAGACCCAGTACTTC.

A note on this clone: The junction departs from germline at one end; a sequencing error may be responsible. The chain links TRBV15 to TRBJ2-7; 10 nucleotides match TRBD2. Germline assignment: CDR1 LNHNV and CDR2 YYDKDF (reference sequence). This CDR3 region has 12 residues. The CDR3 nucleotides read TGTGCCACCGGGACAGCAGCGGGAGGGCACAACTTC. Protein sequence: CATGTAAGGHNF.

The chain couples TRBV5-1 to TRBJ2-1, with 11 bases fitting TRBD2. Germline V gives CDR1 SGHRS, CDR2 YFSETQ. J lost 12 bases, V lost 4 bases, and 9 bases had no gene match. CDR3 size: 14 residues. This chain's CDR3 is CASSPTSGSLVQFF. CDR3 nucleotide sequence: TGCGCCAGCAGCCCAACTAGCGGGAGCTTGGTGCAGTTCTTC. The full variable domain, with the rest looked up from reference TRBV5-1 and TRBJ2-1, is KAGVTQTPRYLIKTRGQQVTLSCSPISGHRSVSWYQQTPGQGLQFLFEYFSETQRNKGNFPGRFSGRQFSNSRSEMNVSTLELGDSALYLCASSPTSGSLVQFFGPGTRLTVL.

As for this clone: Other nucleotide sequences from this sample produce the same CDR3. CDR3 amino acids: CASSLEGGSYNEQFF. Here the CDR3 DNA reads TGCGCCAGCAGCTTGGAGGGGGGGTCCTACAATGAGCAGTTCTTC. The chain is built from TRBV5-1 and TRBJ2-1; a weak D match, TRBD2 (7 bases). V was shortened by 0 bases and J by 1 base, with 8 bases between the two germline ends. Germline values: CDR1 SGHRS, CDR2 YFSETQ. The length of the CDR3 is 15 residues.

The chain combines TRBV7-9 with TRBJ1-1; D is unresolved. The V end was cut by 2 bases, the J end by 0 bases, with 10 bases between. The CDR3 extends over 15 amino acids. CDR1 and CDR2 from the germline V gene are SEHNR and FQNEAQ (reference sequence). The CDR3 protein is CASSLIESLNTEAFF. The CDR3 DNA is TGTGCCAGCAGCTTAATTGAAAGCTTGAACACTGAAGCTTTCTTT.

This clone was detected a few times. This CDR3 is CASSPGTSGGLRYNEQFF. DNA of the CDR3: TGTGCCAGCAGCCCCGGGACTAGCGGGGGGCTTCGCTACAATGAGCAGTTCTTC. J is TRBJ2-1 and V is TRBV3-1 (or the pseudogene TRBV3-2); TRBD2 agrees at 15 bases. The ends lost 4 bases at V and 3 bases at J; junction bases unmatched: 7. CDR1 LGHDT and CDR2 YNNKEL come from the germline V gene (reference sequence). The CDR3 spans 18 residues.

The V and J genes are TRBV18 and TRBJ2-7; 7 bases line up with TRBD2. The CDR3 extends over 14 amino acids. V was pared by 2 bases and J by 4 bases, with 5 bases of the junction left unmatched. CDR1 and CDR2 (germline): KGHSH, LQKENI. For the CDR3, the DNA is TGTGCCAGCTCACCAGCGGGAGTTGATTACGAGCAGTACTTC. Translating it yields CASSPAGVDYEQYF.

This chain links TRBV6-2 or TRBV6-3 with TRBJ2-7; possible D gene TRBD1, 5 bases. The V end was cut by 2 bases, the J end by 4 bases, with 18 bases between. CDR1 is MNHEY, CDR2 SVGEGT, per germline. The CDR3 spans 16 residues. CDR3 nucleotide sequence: TGTGCCAGCAGTTACAGCACGGGCAGGGCAACATACGAGCAGTACTTC. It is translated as CASSYSTGRATYEQYF.

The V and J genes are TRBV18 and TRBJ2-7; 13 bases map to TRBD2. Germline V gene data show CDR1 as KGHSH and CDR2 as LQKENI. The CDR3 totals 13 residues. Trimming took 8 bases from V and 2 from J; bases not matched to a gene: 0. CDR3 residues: CASGLAGAYEQYF. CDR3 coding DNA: TGTGCCAGCGGACTAGCGGGAGCCTACGAGCAGTACTTC.

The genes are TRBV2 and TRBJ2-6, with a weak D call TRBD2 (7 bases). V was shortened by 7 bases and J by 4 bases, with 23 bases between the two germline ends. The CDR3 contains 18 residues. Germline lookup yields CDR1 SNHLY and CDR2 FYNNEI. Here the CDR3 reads CASTNLGGGITGANVLTF. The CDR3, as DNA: TGTGCCAGCACAAATCTGGGAGGGGGGATAACCGGGGCCAACGTCCTGACTTTC.